This T cell receptor (beta chain) was recovered during a study of shared T cell receptors in the human thymus. The CDR3 contains 13 residues. Germline CDR1 is SGHDT and CDR2 is YYEEEE. Trimming removed 4 bases from V and 9 bases from J, with 14 bases in between. This clone was seen more than once but under ten times. Sequenced by immunoSEQ multiplex PCR; TCRdb stores in-frame clones only, minus some. The repertoire holds approximately 730,000 clones, with approximately 83% as singletons. These data are also associated with another study on human thymus T cells. That source reports: Blood and thymic repertoires both appeared biased in V and J gene usage. What related research reported was that thymic repertoires overlapped highly among unrelated individuals.

The source is a girl in the first two years of life with a congenital heart defect. J is TRBJ2-1 and V is TRBV5-6; possible D gene TRBD2, 6 bases. Material: thymocytes. The CDR3 loop is CASSQLAIGEQFF. CDR3 nucleotides: TGTGCCAGCAGCCAACTAGCCATAGGTGAGCAGTTCTTC.